The 23 T cell receptor beta chains below all came from one sample that was sequenced in a study of OX40 agonist ivuxolimab in advanced cancers. Only in-frame clones appear in the TCRdb table, and some are missing; sequencing was by immunoSEQ multiplex PCR. The sample lists roughly 100,000 clones, approximately 87% seen once, with around 1.5% in the top ten. The sequencing used CD4+ or CD8+ T cells sorted from blood, collected in a trial of the OX40 agonist ivuxolimab. Receptor source: an adult with an advanced solid tumor such as melanoma, head and neck, liver or kidney cancer.

The table lists this clone with a count of one. The chain is built from TRBV6-6 and TRBJ2-1; 9 bases line up with TRBD1. The CDR3 is made up of 15 amino acids. Per the germline V gene, CDR1 is MNHNY and CDR2 is SVGAGI (reference sequence). Trimming took 1 base from V and 6 from J; bases not matched to a gene: 4. The DNA for the CDR3 is TGTGCCAGCAGTTACTTACAGGGACAGGGCAATGAGCAGTTCTTC. Protein product: CASSYLQGQGNEQFF.

The gene calls are TRBV6-5 and TRBJ2-5; 10 bases line up with TRBD1. The ends lost 4 bases at V and 5 bases at J; junction bases unmatched: 10. Germline-derived CDR1 and CDR2 are MNHEY and SVGAGI. The length of the CDR3 is 16 residues. For the CDR3, the DNA is TGTGCCAGCAGTTGGAGACAGGGGGCAGGGGGTGAGACCCAGTACTTC. Translating it yields CASSWRQGAGGETQYF.

The V and J genes are TRBV2 and TRBJ2-5; D is unresolved. Trimming shortened V by 9 bases and J by 4 bases, and 15 bases separated the two germline ends. CDR3 length: 13 amino acids. Germline V gene data show CDR1 as SNHLY and CDR2 as FYNNEI. The CDR3 sequence is CASGEVGRETQYF. CDR3 DNA sequence: TGTGCCAGTGGTGAGGTTGGGCGAGAGACCCAGTACTTC.

V and J are TRBV7-8 and TRBJ2-7, with 9 bases aligning to TRBD2. Germline CDR1 and CDR2: SGHVS and FQNEAQ. The CDR3 consists of 14 residues. V dropped 0 bases and J dropped 7; count of bases not matched to a gene: 4. As DNA, the CDR3 is TGTGCCAGCAGCTTAGCCCTAGCGGGACGAGAGCAGTACTTC. The encoded protein is CASSLALAGREQYF.

As regards this clone: At one boundary the junction diverges from the germline segment, which might be a read error. The same CDR3 also results from other DNA sequences found in this sample. CDR3 bases: TGTGCCAGCAGATCCCGGGCCCCCTTGGGGAACACTGAGGCTTTCTTT. Amino acids: CASRSRAPLGNTEAFF. The V call is TRBV7-2, the J call TRBJ1-1; D unresolved. Per the germline V gene, CDR1 is SGHTA and CDR2 is FQGNSA. The CDR3 is made up of 16 amino acids.

Only one count was recorded for this clone. CDR3 sequence reads: CASSITTGPYGYTF. CDR3 nucleotide sequence: TGTGCCAGTAGTATCACGACAGGGCCCTATGGCTACACCTTC. The genes are TRBV19 and TRBJ1-2; 7 bases are shared with TRBD1. The CDR3 covers 14 residues. The J segment lost 4 bases and the V segment lost 3 bases, leaving 5 bases of the junction unmatched. Germline assignment: CDR1 LNHDA and CDR2 SQIVND (reference sequence).

This chain uses TRBV15 with TRBJ2-3; 10 bases agree with TRBD1. J was trimmed by 5 bases and V by 8 bases; bases with no gene match: 7. Germline V gives CDR1 LNHNV, CDR2 YYDKDF (reference sequence). The CDR3 runs 14 residues. CDR3 loop: CATRTGGAIDTQYF. CDR3 DNA: TGTGCCACCCGGACAGGGGGTGCGATAGATACGCAGTATTTT. The whole variable domain, remainder taken from reference TRBV15 and TRBJ2-3, is DAMVIQNPRYQVTQFGKPVTLSCSQTLNHNVMYWYQQKSSQAPKLLFHYYDKDFNNEADTPDNFQSRRPNTSFCFLDIRSPGLGDTAMYLCATRTGGAIDTQYFGPGTRLTVL.

The V gene is TRBV7-2, the J gene TRBJ1-1, with D uncertain. The V end lost 4 bases, the J end lost 4 bases, and 10 bases lay between the germline ends. From germline, CDR1 is SGHTA and CDR2 FQGNSA. The CDR3 has 13 amino acids. The CDR3 sequence: CASSYNHGTEAFF. The CDR3 DNA reads as TGTGCCAGCAGCTACAACCACGGCACTGAAGCTTTCTTT.

This rearrangement joins TRBV19 to TRBJ1-1, with a weak D call TRBD1 (5 bases). This CDR3 comprises 13 residues. V shed 9 bases and J shed 1 base, with 12 bases lying between them. Looked up from germline, CDR1 is LNHDA and CDR2 is SQIVND (reference sequence). CDR3 nucleotide sequence: TGTGCCAGCCGCGGCGGGGCGAACACTGAAGCTTTCTTT. Protein product: CASRGGANTEAFF.

The V call is TRBV27, the J call TRBJ1-2, with D possibly matching TRBD1 (5 bases). The V gene's germline CDR1 is MNHEY and CDR2 SMNVEV (reference sequence). V gave up 6 bases and J gave up 6 bases, with 11 bases separating them. This CDR3 is built from 12 residues. CDR3 in amino acids: CASSSWGHGYTF. For the CDR3, the DNA is TGTGCCAGCAGCTCTTGGGGACATGGCTACACCTTC.

The CDR3 DNA is TGTGCCAGCAGCTTAGCCCCTCCCGAGACCCAGTACTTC. The encoded protein is CASSLAPPETQYF. V is TRBV7-7 and J is TRBJ2-5; no clear D gene. The CDR3 is 13 residues long. Per germline, CDR1 SSHAT and CDR2 FNYEAQ (reference sequence). Trimming removed 0 bases from V and 5 bases from J, with 7 bases in between. The variable domain in full, with the rest retrieved from reference TRBV7-7 and TRBJ2-5, is GAGVSQSPRYKVTKRGQDVTLRCDPISSHATLYWYQQALGQGPEFLTYFNYEAQPDKSGLPSDRFSAERPEGSISTLTIQRTEQRDSAMYRCASSLAPPETQYFGPGTRLLVL.

The chain employs TRBV7-2 and TRBJ2-5, with 9 bases aligning to TRBD1. V dropped 6 bases and J dropped 5; count of bases not matched to a gene: 7. This CDR3 has 14 amino acids. In germline, CDR1 is SGHTA, CDR2 FQGNSA. CDR3 bases: TGTGCCAGCAGGCAGGACAGGGGATGGGAGACCCAGTACTTC. As protein: CASRQDRGWETQYF.

The chain uses TRBV29-1 and TRBJ2-7, with TRBD1 matching over 9 bases. The CDR3 spans 15 residues. Germline-derived CDR1 and CDR2 are SQVTM and ANQGSEA. Trimming cost V 4 bases and J 4 bases; bases outside gene matches: 11. The CDR3 sequence is CSVVLRDRDRYEQYF. CDR3 DNA: TGCAGCGTTGTTCTCCGGGACAGGGATAGATACGAGCAGTACTTC.

This chain uses TRBV7-8 with TRBJ2-7; TRBD2 aligns across 9 bases. CDR3 length: 14 amino acids. With 8 bases clipped from V and 5 bases from J, the junction kept 10 bases outside the gene matches. CDR1 and CDR2 from the germline V gene are SGHVS and FQNEAQ. The CDR3 DNA sequence: TGTGCCAGCGGGCTAGCGGGACCCGCCAACGAGCAGTACTTC. As protein: CASGLAGPANEQYF.

The chain is built from TRBV19 and TRBJ2-7; either TRBD1 or TRBD2 may fit D (5 bases each). Per germline, CDR1 LNHDA and CDR2 SQIVND (reference sequence). The CDR3 is 15 amino acids. V lost 5 bases and J 2 bases, leaving 16 bases between the germline ends. The CDR3 reads CASSDPLGVAYEQYF. CDR3 in DNA: TGTGCCAGTAGTGATCCCCTGGGGGTTGCCTACGAGCAGTACTTC. The entire variable domain, with the rest obtained from reference TRBV19 and TRBJ2-7, is as follows: DGGITQSPKYLFRKEGQNVTLSCEQNLNHDAMYWYRQDPGQGLRLIYYSQIVNDFQKGDIAEGYSVSREKKESFPLTVTSAQKNPTAFYLCASSDPLGVAYEQYFGPGTRLTVT.

This clone was seen only a few times. Other nucleotide sequences in the sample specify the same CDR3. V usage is TRBV19 and J usage is TRBJ2-5, with D hard to call. The V end lost 3 bases, the J end lost 3 bases, and 2 bases lay between the germline ends. CDR1 LNHDA and CDR2 SQIVND come from the germline V gene (reference sequence). This CDR3 spans 11 amino acids. CDR3 amino acids: CASSIKETQYF. For the CDR3, the DNA is TGTGCCAGTAGTATTAAAGAGACCCAGTACTTC.

The CDR3 DNA reads TGTGCCAGCAGCCCACAGAAGGCCGTCGGGGCCGGGGAGCTGTTTTTT. This translates into CASSPQKAVGAGELFF. The chain employs TRBV7-6 and TRBJ2-2; a weak D match, TRBD2 (5 bases). The V gene lost 5 bases and the J gene lost 6 bases, with 19 bases spanning the gap. Looked up from germline, CDR1 is SGHVS and CDR2 is FNYEAQ. The CDR3 contains 16 residues.

The chain employs TRBV9 and TRBJ2-1; the match to TRBD1 covers 7 bases. The V segment lost 0 bases and the J segment 4 bases; nucleotides outside the gene matches: 4. Germline V gene data show CDR1 as SGDLS and CDR2 as YYNGEE. This CDR3 region has 15 residues. The CDR3 loop reads CASSVGQGLYNEQFF. CDR3 DNA: TGTGCCAGCAGCGTAGGACAGGGCCTTTACAATGAGCAGTTCTTC.

This clone turned up a few times. The genes are TRBV7-8 and TRBJ2-1; D is perhaps TRBD2 (5 bases). With 6 bases removed from V and 0 bases from J, the gap between germline ends came to 15 bases. There are 16 residues in the CDR3. Germline values: CDR1 SGHVS, CDR2 FQNEAQ. CDR3 region: CASSPRTGSSYNEQFF. The CDR3 nucleotides are TGTGCCAGCAGTCCGAGGACTGGCAGCTCCTACAATGAGCAGTTCTTC.

The chain couples TRBV18 to TRBJ2-3, with 12 bases aligning to TRBD2. The CDR3 covers 15 residues. V was pared by 4 bases and J by 1 base, with 0 bases of the junction left unmatched. Germline values: CDR1 KGHSH, CDR2 LQKENI. CDR3: CASSRLAGGTDTQYF. CDR3 DNA: TGTGCCAGCTCACGACTAGCGGGAGGCACAGATACGCAGTATTTT. The full variable domain, in which reference TRBV18 and TRBJ2-3 provide the parts outside the CDR3, is NAGVMQNPRHLVRRRGQEARLRCSPMKGHSHVYWYRQLPEEGLKFMVYLQKENIIDESGMPKERFSAEFPKEGPSILRIQQVVRGDSAAYFCASSRLAGGTDTQYFGPGTRLTVL.

The gene calls are TRBV13 and TRBJ2-5; possibly TRBD2 for D (5 bases). V was cut by 2 bases and J by 5 bases, with 12 bases left in between. The CDR3 runs 14 residues. CDR1 and CDR2 from the germline V gene are PRHDT and FYEKMQ (reference sequence). CDR3 sequence reads: CASSLREGGETQYF. CDR3 in DNA: TGTGCCAGCAGCTTACGAGAGGGCGGGGAGACCCAGTACTTC.

A remark on this clone: At the DNA level, this CDR3 is encoded by other sequences in the same sample as well. V is TRBV10-3 and J is TRBJ1-1; 7 nucleotides agree with TRBD1. The CDR3 spans 16 residues. Looked up from germline, CDR1 is ENHRY and CDR2 is SYGVKD. The J segment lost 3 bases and the V segment lost 3 bases, leaving 10 bases of the junction unmatched. DNA for the CDR3: TGTGCCATCAGTGACATCAGGACAGGAGGGGACACTGAAGCTTTCTTT. Translation: CAISDIRTGGDTEAFF.

The table lists this clone with a count of one. This sequence joins TRBV27 and TRBJ2-2; 9 bases are a match to TRBD1. J lost 3 bases, V lost 5 bases, and 7 bases had no gene match. The CDR3 is made up of 16 amino acids. CDR1 and CDR2 from the germline V gene are MNHEY and SMNVEV (reference sequence). CDR3 sequence: CASSRNRGRDTGELFF. The CDR3 DNA is TGTGCCAGCAGTAGGAACAGGGGGCGCGACACCGGGGAGCTGTTTTTT.